The present entry profiles one T cell receptor beta chain with its context. This clone occurred a few times. Its antigen is still unknown. It has no much larger one-base neighbor in the sample; base qualities were not kept. This entry comes from a study of OX40 agonist ivuxolimab in advanced cancers. Study-level background: Ivuxolimab, which targeted the costimulatory receptor OX40 (CD134), was an agonistic, fully human IgG2 monoclonal antibody. Intravenous ivuxolimab was administered to patients every 2 weeks at six dose levels: 0.01, 0.1, 0.3, 1.5, 3 and 10 mg/kg. Of the 50 to 55 dose-escalation patients, hepatocellular carcinoma was present in approximately 20, melanoma in around 15, renal cell carcinoma in 9 and head and neck cancer in 9. In the dose-escalation cohort, around four fifths of patients were male, and the mean age was about 55 years, with a range of about 20 to 90. Prior anti-PD-1, anti-PD-L1 or anti-CTLA-4 therapy was permitted, and approximately 42% of dose-escalation patients had received checkpoint inhibitors. Partial responses were achieved by three dose-escalation patients, of whom one had hepatocellular carcinoma and two had cutaneous melanoma. The point of sequencing TCRbeta in the periphery was to test whether ivuxolimab changed TCR sequence diversity and drove clonal T-cell expansion. The paper covers the monotherapy dose-escalation part of the phase I ivuxolimab trial, which included N of about 56 patients. Broader findings and caveats from the paper: In the 0.1-3.0 mg/kg groups, partial responders had among the lowest normalized peripheral clonal expansion, particularly in CD8+ T cells. At doses from 0.1 to 3.0 mg/kg, clonal expansion was seen in both CD4+ and CD8+ blood T cells between baseline and week 6. Low levels of normalized T-cell clonal expansion were also seen in some nonresponding patients. After ivuxolimab, more expanded clones were found on average in CD8+ T cells than in CD4+ T cells. The antigen specificity of the peripheral T cells that underwent clonal expansion was not determined.

The trial excluded patients who had a history of autoimmune disease or who were on systemic immunosuppression. Peripheral blood for TCR sequencing was collected from all dose cohorts at baseline, on cycle 4 day 1, and on cycle 7 day 1. Samples were obtained from an open-label, multicenter, first-in-human phase I dose-escalation trial of ivuxolimab. Adults with locally advanced or metastatic melanoma, renal cell carcinoma, hepatocellular carcinoma or head and neck squamous cell carcinoma were enrolled in the trial. Before TCR sequencing, CD4+ T cells and CD8+ T cells were sorted from peripheral blood as separate populations. Germline trimming amounts to 3 bases on V and 5 bases on J, with 4 as the count of junction bases outside the gene matches. The CDR3 goes from the cysteine to the phenylalanine over 13 residues. Only CDR3 DNA remains: 39 bases, in frame from the first base. Sequences SGHNT (CDR1) and YYREEE (CDR2) are obtained from the germline V gene (reference sequence).

To sequence the TCRbeta CDR3 region, genomic DNA was isolated from the sorted cells. The immunoSEQ Assay was used to sequence the TCRbeta CDR3 regions. Drawn from immuneACCESS, this table holds only the in-frame rearrangements with V and J called that TCRdb kept. Clones are partly lost; checked studies trace under half to an unresolved V gene and leave the rest unexplained. The sample includes around 17,000 clones, with less than 90% observed a single time. Jointly, the top ten make up nearly 20% of the sample. The clonotype was recovered from an adult with an advanced solid tumor such as melanoma, head and neck, liver or kidney cancer. The sample in question was CD4+ or CD8+ T cells sorted from blood, obtained in a trial of the OX40 agonist ivuxolimab. This receptor chain uses TRBV5-4 and TRBJ2-5; 7 central bases correspond to TRBD1. The CDR3 here reads CASSSRGMETQYF. The DNA sequence is given as TGTGCCAGCAGCTCCAGGGGGATGGAGACCCAGTACTTC. The entire variable domain, with the stretches around the CDR3 drawn from the reference TRBV5-4 and TRBJ2-5 proteins, is ETGVTQSPTHLIKTRGQQVTLRCSSQSGHNTVSWYQQALGQGPQFIFQYYREEENGRGNFPPRFSGLQFPNYSSELNVNALELDDSALYLCASSSRGMETQYFGPGTRLLVL.